This T cell receptor (beta chain) was documented in a study of CD8 T cells in ankylosing spondylitis. Using quantitative 5'-RACE with molecular barcodes, the authors made TCR beta libraries. TCRdb reanalysed the 5' RACE reads using MiXCR and keeps one entry per CDR3 protein. This sample has 250,000 or so distinct CDR3 sequences, with roughly a quarter found just once. Germline V lookup: CDR1 LNHNV, CDR2 YYDKDF (reference sequence). Trimming cost V 0 bases and J 8 bases; bases outside gene matches: 2. The CDR3 consists of 13 residues. Regarding the study as a whole: Prior literature has documented some motif variants in synovial fluid and blood from reactive arthritis. Clones linked to disease were reported to show significant enrichment in matched ankylosing spondylitis synovial fluid.

This clonotype was seen more than once but under ten times. Its antigen is not known. This chain connects TRBV15 to TRBJ1-2, with TRBD1 matching 8 bases. Sequenced sample: blood, either unsorted or a sorted T cell fraction (not recorded which). This receptor was obtained from a male donor with ankylosing spondylitis or in good health (not recorded which). The CDR3 coding sequence is TGTGCCACCAGCAGAGAGGACAGGGAAGGCTACACCTTC. Its protein product is CATSREDREGYTF.